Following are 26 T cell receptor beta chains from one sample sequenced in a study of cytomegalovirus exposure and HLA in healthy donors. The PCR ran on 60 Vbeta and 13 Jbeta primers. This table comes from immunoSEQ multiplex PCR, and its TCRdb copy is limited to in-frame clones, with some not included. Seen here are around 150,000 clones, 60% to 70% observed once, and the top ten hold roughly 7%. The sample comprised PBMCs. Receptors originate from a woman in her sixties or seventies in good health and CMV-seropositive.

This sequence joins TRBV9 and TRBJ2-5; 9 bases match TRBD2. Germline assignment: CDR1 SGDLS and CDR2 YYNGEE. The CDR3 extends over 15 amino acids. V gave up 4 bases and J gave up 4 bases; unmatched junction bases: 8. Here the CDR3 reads CASSLGTSRGETQYF. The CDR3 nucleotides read TGTGCCAGCAGCCTTGGGACTAGCCGGGGAGAGACCCAGTACTTC.

The CDR3: CASSLQNTEAFF. The CDR3 DNA sequence: TGTGCCAGCAGTTTACAGAACACTGAAGCTTTCTTT. The gene calls are TRBV27 and TRBJ1-1; D is uncertain. Germline CDR1 is MNHEY and CDR2 is SMNVEV (reference sequence). This CDR3 is 12 amino acids long. Trimming removed 2 bases at V and 1 base at J, with 2 bases between.

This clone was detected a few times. CDR3 DNA: TGTGCCACCAGACAGGAGAACACTGAAGCTTTCTTT. Translated: CATRQENTEAFF. The rearrangement links TRBV10-3 to TRBJ1-1, with TRBD1 as a possible D gene (6 bases). The length of the CDR3 is 12 residues. Germline assignment: CDR1 ENHRY and CDR2 SYGVKD. V lost 10 bases to trimming and J lost 1 base, with 10 bases between them.

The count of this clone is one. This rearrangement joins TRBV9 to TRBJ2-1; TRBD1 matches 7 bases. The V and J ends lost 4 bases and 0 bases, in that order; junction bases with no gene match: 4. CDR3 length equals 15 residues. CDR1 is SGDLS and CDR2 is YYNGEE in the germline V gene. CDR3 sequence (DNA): TGTGCCAGCAGCAGACGGACAGGCTCCTACAATGAGCAGTTCTTC. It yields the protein CASSRRTGSYNEQFF.

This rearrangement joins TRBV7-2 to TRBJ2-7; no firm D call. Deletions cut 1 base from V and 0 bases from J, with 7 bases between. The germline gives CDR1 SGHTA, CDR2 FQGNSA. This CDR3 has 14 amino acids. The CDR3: CASSLVSYSYEQYF. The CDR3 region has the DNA TGTGCCAGCAGCTTAGTCTCCTACTCCTACGAGCAGTACTTC.

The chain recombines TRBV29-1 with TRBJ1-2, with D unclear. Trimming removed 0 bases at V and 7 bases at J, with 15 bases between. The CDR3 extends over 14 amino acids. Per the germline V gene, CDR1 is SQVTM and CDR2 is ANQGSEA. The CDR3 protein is CSVEDLRTSGGYTF. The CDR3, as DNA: TGCAGCGTTGAAGATCTTCGGACTTCAGGTGGCTACACCTTC. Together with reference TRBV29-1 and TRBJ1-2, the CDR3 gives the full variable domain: SAVISQKPSRDICQRGTSLTIQCQVDSQVTMMFWYRQQPGQSLTLIATANQGSEATYESGFVIDKFPISRPNLTFSTLTVSNMSPEDSSIYLCSVEDLRTSGGYTFGSGTRLTVV.

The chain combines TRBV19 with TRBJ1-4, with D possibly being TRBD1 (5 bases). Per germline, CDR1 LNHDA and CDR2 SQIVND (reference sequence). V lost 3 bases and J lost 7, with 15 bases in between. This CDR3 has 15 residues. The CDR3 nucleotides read TGTGCCAGTAGTATCGGACAAGCGAAGGGTGAAAAACTGTTTTTT. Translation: CASSIGQAKGEKLFF.

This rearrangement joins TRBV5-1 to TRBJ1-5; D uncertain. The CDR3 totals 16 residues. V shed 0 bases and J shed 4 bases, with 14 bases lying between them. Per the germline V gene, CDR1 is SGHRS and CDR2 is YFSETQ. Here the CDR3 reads CASSLEPAAKNQPQHF. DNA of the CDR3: TGCGCCAGCAGCTTGGAACCGGCGGCGAAGAATCAGCCCCAGCATTTT.

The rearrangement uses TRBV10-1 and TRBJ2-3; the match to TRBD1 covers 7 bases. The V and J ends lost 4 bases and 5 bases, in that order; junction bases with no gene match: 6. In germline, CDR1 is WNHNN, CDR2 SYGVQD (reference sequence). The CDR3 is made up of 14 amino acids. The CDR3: CASSAGGKRDTQYF. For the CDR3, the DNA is TGCGCCAGCAGTGCAGGGGGAAAGAGAGATACGCAGTATTTT.

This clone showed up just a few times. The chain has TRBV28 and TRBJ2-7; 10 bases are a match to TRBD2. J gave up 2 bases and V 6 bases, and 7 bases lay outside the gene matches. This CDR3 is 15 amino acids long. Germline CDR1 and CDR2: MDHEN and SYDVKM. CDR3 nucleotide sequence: TGTGCCAGCAGCTTCCTCCTAGCGGGGGCCTACGAGCAGTACTTC. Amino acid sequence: CASSFLLAGAYEQYF.

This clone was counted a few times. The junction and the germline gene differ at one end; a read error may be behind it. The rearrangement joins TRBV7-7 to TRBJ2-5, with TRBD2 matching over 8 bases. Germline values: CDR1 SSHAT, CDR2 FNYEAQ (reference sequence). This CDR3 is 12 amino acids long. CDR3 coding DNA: TGTGCTAGCAGCTCGGGGGGGGAGACCCAGTACTTC. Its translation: CASSSGGETQYF.

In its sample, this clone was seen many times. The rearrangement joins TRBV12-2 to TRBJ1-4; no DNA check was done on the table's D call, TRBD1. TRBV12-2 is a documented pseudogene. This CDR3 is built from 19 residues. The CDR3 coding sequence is TGTGCAAGTCGCTTCCACCCTCAGGACAGGGAGGGACTCAATGAAAAACTGTTTTTT. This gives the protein CASRFHPQDREGLNEKLFF.

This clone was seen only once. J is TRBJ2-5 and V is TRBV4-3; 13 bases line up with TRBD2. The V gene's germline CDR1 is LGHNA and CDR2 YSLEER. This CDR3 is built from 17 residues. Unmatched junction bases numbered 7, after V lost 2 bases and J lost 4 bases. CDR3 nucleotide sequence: TGCGCCAGCAGCCAAAATGGACTAGCGGGAGTAGGAGAGACCCAGTACTTC. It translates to CASSQNGLAGVGETQYF.

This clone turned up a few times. The CDR3 protein is CASSVEGRGATQYF. CDR3 DNA sequence: TGTGCCAGCAGCGTCGAAGGGAGGGGCGCAACGCAGTATTTT. The V call is TRBV9, the J call TRBJ2-3; 7 positions match TRBD2. This CDR3 region has 14 residues. V lost 2 bases and J lost 9; bases outside the gene matches: 9. From germline, CDR1 is SGDLS and CDR2 YYNGEE.

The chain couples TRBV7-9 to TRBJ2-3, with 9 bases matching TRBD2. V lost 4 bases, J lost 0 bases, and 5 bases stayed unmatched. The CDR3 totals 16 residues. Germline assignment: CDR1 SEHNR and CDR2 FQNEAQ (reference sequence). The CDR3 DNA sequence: TGTGCCAGCAGCTCGACTAGCGGCCTTAGCACAGATACGCAGTATTTT. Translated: CASSSTSGLSTDTQYF.

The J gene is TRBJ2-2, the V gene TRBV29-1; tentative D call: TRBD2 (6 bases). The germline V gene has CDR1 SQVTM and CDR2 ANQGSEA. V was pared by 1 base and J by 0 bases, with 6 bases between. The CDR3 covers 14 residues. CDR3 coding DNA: TGCAGCGTTGAAGGCGGGGCGAACACCGGGGAGCTGTTTTTT. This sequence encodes CSVEGGANTGELFF.

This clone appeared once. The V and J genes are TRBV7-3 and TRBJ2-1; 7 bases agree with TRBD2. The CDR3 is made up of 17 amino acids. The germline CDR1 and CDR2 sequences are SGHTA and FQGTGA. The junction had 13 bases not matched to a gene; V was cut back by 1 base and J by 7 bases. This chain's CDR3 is CASSLNAPGQGGNEQFF. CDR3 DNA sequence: TGTGCCAGCAGCTTAAACGCTCCGGGGCAGGGAGGGAATGAGCAGTTCTTC.

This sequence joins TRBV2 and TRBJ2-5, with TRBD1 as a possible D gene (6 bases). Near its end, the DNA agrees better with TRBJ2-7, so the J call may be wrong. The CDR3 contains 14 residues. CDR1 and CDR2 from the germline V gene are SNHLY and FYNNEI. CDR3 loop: CASSARDKTYEQYF. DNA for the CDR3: TGTGCCAGCAGTGCAAGGGACAAAACCTACGAGCAGTACTTC.

In nucleotides, the CDR3 is TGTGCCAGCAGTTCGGGGGTTATAGGCCAAGAGACCCAGTACTTC. This sequence encodes CASSSGVIGQETQYF. The chain is built from TRBV27 and TRBJ2-5, with D maybe TRBD2 (6 bases). The ends were cut back, 4 bases at V and 1 base at J, with 13 bases in the middle. Looked up from germline, CDR1 is MNHEY and CDR2 is SMNVEV (reference sequence). The CDR3 sequence is 15 residues long.

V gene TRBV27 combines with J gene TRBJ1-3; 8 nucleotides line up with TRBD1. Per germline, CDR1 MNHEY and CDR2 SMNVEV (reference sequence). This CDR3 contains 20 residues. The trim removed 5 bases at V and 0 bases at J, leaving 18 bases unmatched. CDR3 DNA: TGTGCCAGCAGTATACGACAGGGGTGGGCCTATAATCCCTCTGGAAACACCATATATTTT. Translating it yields CASSIRQGWAYNPSGNTIYF.

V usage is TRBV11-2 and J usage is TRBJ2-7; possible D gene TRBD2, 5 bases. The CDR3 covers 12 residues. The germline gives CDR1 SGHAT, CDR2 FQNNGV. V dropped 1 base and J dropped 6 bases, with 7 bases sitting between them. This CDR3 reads CASSLGTSEQYF. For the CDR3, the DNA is TGTGCCAGCAGCTTAGGCACTAGCGAGCAGTACTTC.

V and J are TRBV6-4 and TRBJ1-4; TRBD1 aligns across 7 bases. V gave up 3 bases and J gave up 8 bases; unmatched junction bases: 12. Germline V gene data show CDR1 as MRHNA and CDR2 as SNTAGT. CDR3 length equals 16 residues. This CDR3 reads CASSEPGQLWVEKLFF. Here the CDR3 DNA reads TGTGCCAGCAGTGAGCCGGGACAGTTGTGGGTGGAAAAACTGTTTTTT.

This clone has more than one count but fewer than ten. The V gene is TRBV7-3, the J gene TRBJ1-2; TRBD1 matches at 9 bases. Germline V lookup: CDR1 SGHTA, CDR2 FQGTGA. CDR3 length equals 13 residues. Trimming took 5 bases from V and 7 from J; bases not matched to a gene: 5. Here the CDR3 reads CASSLTGGRGYTF. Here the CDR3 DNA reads TGTGCCAGCAGCCTTACAGGGGGCCGTGGCTACACCTTC.

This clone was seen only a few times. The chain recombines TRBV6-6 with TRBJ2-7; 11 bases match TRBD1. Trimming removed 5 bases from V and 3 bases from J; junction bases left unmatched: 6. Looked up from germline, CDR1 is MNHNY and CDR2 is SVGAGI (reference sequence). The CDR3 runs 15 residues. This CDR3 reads CASSKDRGLVYEQYF. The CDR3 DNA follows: TGTGCCAGCAGTAAGGACAGGGGGCTGGTCTACGAGCAGTACTTC.

Here the CDR3 DNA reads TGTGCCAGTAGCCCGGGACAGGGGGCGAAGACCCAGTACTTC. This gives the protein CASSPGQGAKTQYF. This sequence joins TRBV19 and TRBJ2-5; 12 nucleotides align to TRBD1. CDR1 and CDR2 (germline): LNHDA, SQIVND (reference sequence). The CDR3 totals 14 residues. V was pared by 6 bases and J by 6 bases, with 5 bases of the junction left unmatched.

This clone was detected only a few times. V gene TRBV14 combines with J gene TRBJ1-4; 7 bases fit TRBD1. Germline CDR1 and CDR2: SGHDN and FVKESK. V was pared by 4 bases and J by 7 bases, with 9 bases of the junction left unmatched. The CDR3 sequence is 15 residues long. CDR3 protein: CASSPLTGSGEKLFF. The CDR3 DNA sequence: TGTGCCAGCAGCCCCTTGACAGGGTCTGGTGAAAAACTGTTTTTT.